This TCR beta chain appears in the sequencing data of a study of blood T cell repertoires in COVID-19. Study at large: Spain, Italy and the United States supplied samples that represented acute and convalescent COVID-19. Sample material is recorded as cDNA or gDNA derived from T cells, B-cell-depleted T cells, or PBMCs.

V lost 1 base and J 2 bases, leaving 26 bases between the germline ends. Germline-derived CDR1 and CDR2 are LNHDA and SQIVND (reference sequence). CDR3 length: 20 amino acids. In Seattle, patients joined the study during active infection and were tracked longitudinally. In the original workflow: Reference gene primer amplification gave estimated nucleated cell counts. Method: immunoSEQ multiplex PCR; TCRdb's copy keeps in-frame clones and lacks some. The D gene and trimming were derived from the DNA, and the V and J assignments and clone size from that table. The sample holds a few hundred thousand clones; around 90% are singletons and the top ten take 2.1%.

This sequence joins TRBV19 and TRBJ1-2; D perhaps matches TRBD1 (5 bases). The sequenced sample was peripheral blood. This TCR was recovered from a woman in her sixties with COVID-19, enrolled during active disease. CDR3 amino acids: CASSIARGRTGQAGNYGYTF. The CDR3 coding sequence is TGTGCCAGTAGTATAGCCCGGGGGAGAACCGGACAAGCCGGGAACTATGGCTACACCTTC.